This T cell receptor gamma chain was sequenced in a study of gamma-delta T cells after stem cell transplantation. There are a few counts of this clone. TCRdb ran CATT on the RT-PCR reads. The repertoire has over 2,500 gamma-chain clones, less than 20% of them found once; the top ten carry more than 3%. The germline V gene encodes CDR1 VTNTFY and CDR2 YDVSTARD (reference sequence). V shed 0 bases and J 8 bases; nucleotides not matched to a gene: 12. The CDR3 length is 16 residues. The rearrangement uses TRGV3 and TRGJP2. Input material: gamma-delta T cells. The clonotype comes from a human donor. It is not recorded whose cells these are; they may come from a transplant donor. The CDR3 loop reads CATWDRPEKRDWIKTF. DNA for the CDR3: TGTGCCACCTGGGACAGGCCCGAAAAAAGGGATTGGATCAAGACGTTT.